The TCR beta chain described here comes from a study of human T cells and chemical hapten exposure. Study background: Yields of TCR per sample differed, chiefly owing to small differences in pooled library volume.

The CDR3 has 15 amino acids. V shed 0 bases and J shed 5 bases, with 13 bases lying between them. Germline CDR1 SGHRS, CDR2 YFSETQ. Study observations and caveats: Counts of expanded TCRs at PT1 were positively correlated with patch test score. Relative to controls, expanded TCRs formed significantly more large CDR3 similarity clusters.

MiXCR, applied by TCRdb to the RACE reads, yields one record per CDR3 protein. The sample carries about 350,000 distinct CDR3 sequences, just under 6.5% recorded once. Sample time point: patch test 2, 6 weeks after DPC sensitization. The treatment: therapeutic diphenylcyclopropenone sensitization with weekly scalp DPC. Donors were 18 to 70-year-old alopecia patients suitable for DPC. With respect to this clonotype: What it recognizes is unknown.

This chain uses TRBV5-1 with TRBJ2-3; D might be TRBD2 (6 bases). The sequence derives from a woman aged 18 to 35 with alopecia areata. Some clones in this sample may be carry-over from other donors' samples. This specimen consisted of whole blood, obtained in connection with sensitization to the hapten diphenylcyclopropenone (DPC). The CDR3 is CASSLGSSVGDTQYF. CDR3 bases: TGCGCCAGCAGCTTGGGTTCTAGCGTTGGAGATACGCAGTATTTT.